This TCR beta chain was recorded in a study of T cell repertoires in cytomegalovirus infection. Background on the study: Through public TCR beta signatures, both CMV infection and matching HLA type were indicated.

From the reads, TCRdb called clonotypes with MiXCR, one entry per CDR3 protein. The table lists over 90,000 distinct CDR3 sequences, 15% to 20% of them singletons. The CDR3 loop spans 19 amino acids. The V and J ends lost 5 bases and 4 bases, in that order; junction bases with no gene match: 15. Germline V gene sequence: CDR1 SGHTA, CDR2 FQGNSA. This clonotype was seen many times. Sample: PBMCs. The chain joins TRBV7-2 to TRBJ2-2; TRBD2 matches at 11 bases. The receptor was isolated from a human donor in good health (CMV status not recorded). Some clones in this sample may be carry-over from other donors' samples. CDR3 nucleotides: TGTGCCAGCAGCCTCCGGCGGCTAGCGGGGGGTTCAAGCACCGGGGAGCTGTTTTTT. As protein: CASSLRRLAGGSSTGELFF.